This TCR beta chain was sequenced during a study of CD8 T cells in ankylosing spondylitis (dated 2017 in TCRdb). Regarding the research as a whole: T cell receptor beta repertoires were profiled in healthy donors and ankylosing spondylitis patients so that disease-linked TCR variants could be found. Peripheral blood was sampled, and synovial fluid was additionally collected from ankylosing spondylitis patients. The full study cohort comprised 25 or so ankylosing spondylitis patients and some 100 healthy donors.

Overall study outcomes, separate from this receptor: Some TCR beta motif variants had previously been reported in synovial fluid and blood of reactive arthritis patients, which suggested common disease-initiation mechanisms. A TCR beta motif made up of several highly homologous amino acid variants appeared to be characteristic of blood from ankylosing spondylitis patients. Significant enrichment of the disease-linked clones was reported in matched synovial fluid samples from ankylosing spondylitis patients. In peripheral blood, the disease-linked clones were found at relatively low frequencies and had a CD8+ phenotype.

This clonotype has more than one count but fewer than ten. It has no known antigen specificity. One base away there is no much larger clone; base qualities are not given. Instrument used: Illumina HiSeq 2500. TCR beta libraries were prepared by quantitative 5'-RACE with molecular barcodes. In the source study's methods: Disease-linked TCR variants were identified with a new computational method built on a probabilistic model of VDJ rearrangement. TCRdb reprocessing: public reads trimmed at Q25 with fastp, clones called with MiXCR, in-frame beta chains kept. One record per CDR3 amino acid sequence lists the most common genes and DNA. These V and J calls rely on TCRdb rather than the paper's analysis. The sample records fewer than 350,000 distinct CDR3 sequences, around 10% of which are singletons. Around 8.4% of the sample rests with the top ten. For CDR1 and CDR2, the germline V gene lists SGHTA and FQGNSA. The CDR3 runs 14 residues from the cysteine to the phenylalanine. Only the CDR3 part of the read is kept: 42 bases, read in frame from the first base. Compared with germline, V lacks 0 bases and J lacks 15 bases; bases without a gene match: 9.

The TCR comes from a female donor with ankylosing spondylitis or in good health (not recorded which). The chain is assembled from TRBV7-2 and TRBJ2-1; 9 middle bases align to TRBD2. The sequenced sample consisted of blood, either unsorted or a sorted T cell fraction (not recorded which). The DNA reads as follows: TGTGCCAGCAGCTTAGCTGGGGCTAGCGGGATGAGGTTCTTC. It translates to CASSLAGASGMRFF.